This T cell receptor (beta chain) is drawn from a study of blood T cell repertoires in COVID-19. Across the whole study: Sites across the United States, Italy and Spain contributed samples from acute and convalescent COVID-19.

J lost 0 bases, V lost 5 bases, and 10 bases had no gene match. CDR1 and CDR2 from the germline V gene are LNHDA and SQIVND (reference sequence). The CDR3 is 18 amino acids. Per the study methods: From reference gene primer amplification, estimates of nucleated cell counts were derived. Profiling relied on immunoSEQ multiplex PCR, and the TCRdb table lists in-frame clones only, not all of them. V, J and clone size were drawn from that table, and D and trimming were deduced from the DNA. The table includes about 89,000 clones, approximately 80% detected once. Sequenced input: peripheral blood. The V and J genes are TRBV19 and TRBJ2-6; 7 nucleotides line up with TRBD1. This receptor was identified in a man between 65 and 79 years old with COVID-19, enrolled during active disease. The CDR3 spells CASSSIGTANSGANVLTF. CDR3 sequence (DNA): TGTGCCAGTAGTTCCATCGGGACAGCGAACTCTGGGGCCAACGTCCTGACTTTC.